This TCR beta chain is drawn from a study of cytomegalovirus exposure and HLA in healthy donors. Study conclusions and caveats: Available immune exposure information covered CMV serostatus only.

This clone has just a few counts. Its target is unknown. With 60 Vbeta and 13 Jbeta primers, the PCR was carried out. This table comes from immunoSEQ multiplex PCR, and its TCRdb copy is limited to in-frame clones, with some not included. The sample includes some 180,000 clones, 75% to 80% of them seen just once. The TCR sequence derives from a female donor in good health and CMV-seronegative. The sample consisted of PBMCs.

CDR3 sequence reads: CASSVSSGSSYEQYF. CDR3 in DNA: TGTGCCAGCAGCGTATCTAGCGGGAGCTCCTACGAGCAGTACTTC. V gene TRBV9 combines with J gene TRBJ2-7, with 10 bases fitting TRBD2. The germline CDR1 and CDR2 sequences are SGDLS and YYNGEE. Trimming cost V 1 base and J 0 bases; bases outside gene matches: 1. The CDR3 consists of 15 residues.